This T cell receptor beta chain is from a study of cytomegalovirus exposure and HLA in healthy donors. On the study more broadly: The 666 first-cohort repertoires shared a platform with the 100 to 150 validation repertoires, as reported in a later analysis. Points from the study as a whole: It was reported that the classifier diagnosed cytomegalovirus status with high specificity and sensitivity in both the original and validation cohorts. Subsequent analysis showed first-cohort TCR clusters tending to co-occur in 120 validation repertoires.

Using immunoSEQ multiplex PCR, the repertoire was profiled, and TCRdb retains in-frame clones only, with some absent. The data contain fewer than 85,000 clones, 94% of them singletons. The CDR3 runs to 13 residues. Germline-derived CDR1 and CDR2 are SEHNR and FQNEAQ (reference sequence). Germline trimming cut 3 bases from V and 4 bases from J; bases unmatched to any gene: 3. Of note for this clone: Antigen: not known.

Material for sequencing was PBMCs. V is TRBV7-9 and J is TRBJ2-7; 7 bases are shared with TRBD1. This TCR derives from a woman aged 18-35 years in good health and CMV-seronegative. CDR3 loop: CASSLDRPYEQYF. CDR3 nucleotide sequence: TGTGCCAGCAGCTTGGACAGGCCTTACGAGCAGTACTTC.